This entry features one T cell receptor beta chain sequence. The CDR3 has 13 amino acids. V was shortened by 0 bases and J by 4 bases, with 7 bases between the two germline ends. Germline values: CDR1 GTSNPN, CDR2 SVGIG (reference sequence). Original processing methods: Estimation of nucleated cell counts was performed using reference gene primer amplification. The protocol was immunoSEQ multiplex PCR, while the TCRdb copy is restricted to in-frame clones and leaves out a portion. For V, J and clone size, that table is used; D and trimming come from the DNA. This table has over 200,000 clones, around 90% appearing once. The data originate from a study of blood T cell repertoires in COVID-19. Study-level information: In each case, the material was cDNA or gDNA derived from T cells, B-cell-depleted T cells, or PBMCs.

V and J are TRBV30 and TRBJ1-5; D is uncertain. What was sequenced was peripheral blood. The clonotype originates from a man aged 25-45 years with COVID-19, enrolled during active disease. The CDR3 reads CAWSVRENQPQHF. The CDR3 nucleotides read TGTGCCTGGAGTGTACGTGAGAATCAGCCCCAGCATTTT.